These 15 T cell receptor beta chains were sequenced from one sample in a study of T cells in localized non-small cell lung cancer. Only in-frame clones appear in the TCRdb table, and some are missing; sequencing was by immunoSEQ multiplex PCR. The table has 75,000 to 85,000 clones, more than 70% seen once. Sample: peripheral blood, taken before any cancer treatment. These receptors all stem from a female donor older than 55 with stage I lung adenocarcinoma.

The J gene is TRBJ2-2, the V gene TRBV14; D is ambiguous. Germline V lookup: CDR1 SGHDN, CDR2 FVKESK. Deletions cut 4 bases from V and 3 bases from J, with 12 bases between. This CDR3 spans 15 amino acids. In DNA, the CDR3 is TGTGCCAGCAGCCTAAGGGCTCAGGACACCGGGGAGCTGTTTTTT. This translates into CASSLRAQDTGELFF.

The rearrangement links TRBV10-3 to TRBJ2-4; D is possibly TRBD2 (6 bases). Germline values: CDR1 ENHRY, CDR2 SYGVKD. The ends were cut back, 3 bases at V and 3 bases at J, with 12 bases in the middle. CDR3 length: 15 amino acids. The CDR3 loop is CAISDGGAVKNIQYF. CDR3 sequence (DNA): TGTGCCATCAGTGACGGGGGAGCGGTCAAAAACATTCAGTACTTC.

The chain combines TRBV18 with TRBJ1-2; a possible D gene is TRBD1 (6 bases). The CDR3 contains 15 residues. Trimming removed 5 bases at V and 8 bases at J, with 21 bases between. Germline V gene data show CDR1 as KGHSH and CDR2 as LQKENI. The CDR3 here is CASSSRTEGLGGYTF. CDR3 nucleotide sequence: TGTGCCAGCTCATCCCGGACAGAGGGCTTAGGAGGCTACACCTTC.

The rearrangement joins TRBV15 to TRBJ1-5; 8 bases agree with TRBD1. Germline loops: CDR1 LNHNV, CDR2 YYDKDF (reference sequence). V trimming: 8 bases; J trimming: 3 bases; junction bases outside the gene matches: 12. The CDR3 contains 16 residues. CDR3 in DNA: TGTGCCACCGGGTACGGACAGGGTCCCCCCAATCAGCCCCAGCATTTT. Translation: CATGYGQGPPNQPQHF.

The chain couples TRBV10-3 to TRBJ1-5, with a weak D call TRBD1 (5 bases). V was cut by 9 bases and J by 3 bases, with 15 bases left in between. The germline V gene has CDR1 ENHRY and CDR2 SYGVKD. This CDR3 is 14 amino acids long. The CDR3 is CAMGGGNNNQPQHF. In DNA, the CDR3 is TGTGCCATGGGGGGAGGGAATAACAATCAGCCCCAGCATTTT.

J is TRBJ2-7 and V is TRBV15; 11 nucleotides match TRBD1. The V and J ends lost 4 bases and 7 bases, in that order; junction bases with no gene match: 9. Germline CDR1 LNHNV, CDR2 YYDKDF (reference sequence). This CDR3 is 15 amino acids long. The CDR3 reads CATSKPGQGGREQYF. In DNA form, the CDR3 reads TGTGCCACCAGCAAACCGGGACAGGGGGGACGGGAGCAGTACTTC.

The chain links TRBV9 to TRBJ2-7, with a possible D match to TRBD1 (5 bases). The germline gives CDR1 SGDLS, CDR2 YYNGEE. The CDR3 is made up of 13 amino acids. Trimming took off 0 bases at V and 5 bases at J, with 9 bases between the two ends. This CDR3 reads CASSVDPGNEQYF. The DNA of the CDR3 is TGTGCCAGCAGCGTAGACCCAGGGAACGAGCAGTACTTC.

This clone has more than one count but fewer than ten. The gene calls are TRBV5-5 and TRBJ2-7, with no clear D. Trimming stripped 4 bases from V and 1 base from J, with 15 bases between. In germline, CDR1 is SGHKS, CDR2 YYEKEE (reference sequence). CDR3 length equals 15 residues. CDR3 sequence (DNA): TGTGCCAGCAGCCCTACGGACGGCGCTTCCTACGAGCAGTACTTC. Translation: CASSPTDGASYEQYF.

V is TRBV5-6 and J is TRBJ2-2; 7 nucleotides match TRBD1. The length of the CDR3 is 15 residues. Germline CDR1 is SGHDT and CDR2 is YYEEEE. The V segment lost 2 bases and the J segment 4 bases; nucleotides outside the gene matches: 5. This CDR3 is CASSFRDRPTGELFF. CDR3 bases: TGTGCCAGCAGCTTCCGGGACAGACCCACCGGGGAGCTGTTTTTT.

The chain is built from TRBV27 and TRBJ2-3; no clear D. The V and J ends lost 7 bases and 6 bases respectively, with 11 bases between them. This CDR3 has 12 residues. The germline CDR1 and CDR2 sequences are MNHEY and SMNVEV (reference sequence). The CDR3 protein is CASTHLGDTQYF. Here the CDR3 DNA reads TGTGCCAGCACTCACCTTGGGGATACGCAGTATTTT.

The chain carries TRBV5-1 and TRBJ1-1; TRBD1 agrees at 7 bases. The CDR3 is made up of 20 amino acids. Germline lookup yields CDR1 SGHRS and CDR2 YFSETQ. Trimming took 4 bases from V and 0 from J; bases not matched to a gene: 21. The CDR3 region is CASSTLIRTGGDLMNTEAFF. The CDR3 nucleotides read TGCGCCAGCAGCACACTAATAAGGACAGGAGGGGATCTGATGAACACTGAAGCTTTCTTT.

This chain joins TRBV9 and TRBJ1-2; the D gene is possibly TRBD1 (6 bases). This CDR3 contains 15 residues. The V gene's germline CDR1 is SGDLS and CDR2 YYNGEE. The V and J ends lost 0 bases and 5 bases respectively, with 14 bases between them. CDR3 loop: CASSVDQGTRYGYTF. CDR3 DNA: TGTGCCAGCAGCGTAGATCAGGGGACACGGTATGGCTACACCTTC.

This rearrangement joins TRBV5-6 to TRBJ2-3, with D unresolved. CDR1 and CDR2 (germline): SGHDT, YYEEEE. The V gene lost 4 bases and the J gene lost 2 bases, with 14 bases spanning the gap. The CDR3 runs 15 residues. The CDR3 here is CASSNDRVNTDTQYF. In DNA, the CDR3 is TGTGCCAGCAGCAACGACCGGGTTAACACAGATACGCAGTATTTT.

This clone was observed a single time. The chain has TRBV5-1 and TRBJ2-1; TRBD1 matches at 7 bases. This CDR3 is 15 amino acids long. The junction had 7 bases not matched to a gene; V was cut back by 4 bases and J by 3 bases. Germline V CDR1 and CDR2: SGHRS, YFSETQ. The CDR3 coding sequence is TGCGCCAGCAGCCTCACCGGGACAGACTACAATGAGCAGTTCTTC. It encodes CASSLTGTDYNEQFF.

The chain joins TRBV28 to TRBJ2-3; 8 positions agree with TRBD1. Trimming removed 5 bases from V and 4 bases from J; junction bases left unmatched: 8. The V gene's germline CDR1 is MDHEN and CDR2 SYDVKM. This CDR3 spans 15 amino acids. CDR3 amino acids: CASSRRTGKADTQYF. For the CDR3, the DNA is TGTGCCAGCAGTCGCCGGACAGGGAAGGCAGATACGCAGTATTTT.